Sequencing of this T cell receptor beta chain was carried out in a study of technical replicates of blood from several donors. V gave up 8 bases and J gave up 6 bases, with 10 bases separating them. The CDR3 is 11 amino acids. Germline values: CDR1 LNHDA, CDR2 SQIVND (reference sequence). Clones were sequenced by immunoSEQ multiplex PCR, and TCRdb holds only the in-frame ones, with some missing. Altogether more than 15,000 clones are present, 82% being singletons, with the ten largest covering about 9.5%. The sequence came from a human donor in good health. Some clones in this sample may be carry-over from other donors' samples. Source material: PBMCs. The rearrangement links TRBV19 to TRBJ1-2; possible D gene TRBD1, 6 bases. CDR3 in DNA: TGTGCCAGTGGACAGTACAATGGCTACACCTTC. This gives the protein CASGQYNGYTF.